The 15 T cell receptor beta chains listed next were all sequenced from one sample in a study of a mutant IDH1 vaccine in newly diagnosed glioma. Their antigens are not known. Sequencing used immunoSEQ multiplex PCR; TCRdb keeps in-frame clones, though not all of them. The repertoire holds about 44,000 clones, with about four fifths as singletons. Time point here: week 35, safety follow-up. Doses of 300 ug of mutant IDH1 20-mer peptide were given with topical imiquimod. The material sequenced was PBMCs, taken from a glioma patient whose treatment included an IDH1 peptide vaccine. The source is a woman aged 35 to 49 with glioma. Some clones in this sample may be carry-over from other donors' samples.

As DNA, the CDR3 is TGTGCCAGCAGCCCCCACCCCGGGGATACGCAGTATTTT. Translated, it gives CASSPHPGDTQYF. This chain joins TRBV2 and TRBJ2-3; D ambiguous. This CDR3 spans 13 amino acids. V lost 6 bases to trimming and J lost 6 bases, with 13 bases between them. Germline V gene data show CDR1 as SNHLY and CDR2 as FYNNEI.

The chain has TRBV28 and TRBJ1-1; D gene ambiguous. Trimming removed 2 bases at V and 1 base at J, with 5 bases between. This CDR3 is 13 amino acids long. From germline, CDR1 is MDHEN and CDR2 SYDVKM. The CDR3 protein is CASSLGQNTEAFF. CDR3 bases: TGTGCCAGCAGTTTAGGGCAGAACACTGAAGCTTTCTTT.

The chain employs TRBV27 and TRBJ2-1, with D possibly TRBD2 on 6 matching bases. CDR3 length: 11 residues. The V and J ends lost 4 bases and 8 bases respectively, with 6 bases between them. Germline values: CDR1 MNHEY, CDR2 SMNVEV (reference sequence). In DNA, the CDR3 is TGTGCCAGCAGTTGGGGGGATGAGCAGTTCTTC. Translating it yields CASSWGDEQFF.

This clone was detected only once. The CDR3 protein is CASSLEAGGVAKNIQYF. CDR3 bases: TGCGCCAGCAGCTTGGAAGCGGGGGGAGTAGCCAAAAACATTCAGTACTTC. The rearrangement links TRBV5-1 to TRBJ2-4; 9 nucleotides agree with TRBD2. The CDR3 consists of 17 residues. V shed 0 bases and J 0 bases; nucleotides not matched to a gene: 4. CDR1 is SGHRS and CDR2 is YFSETQ in the germline V gene.

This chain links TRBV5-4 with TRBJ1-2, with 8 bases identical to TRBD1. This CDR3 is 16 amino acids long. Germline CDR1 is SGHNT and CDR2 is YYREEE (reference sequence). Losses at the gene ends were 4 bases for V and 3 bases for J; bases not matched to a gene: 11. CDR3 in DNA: TGTGCCAGCAGCCCGCGGACAGGGCTACCGTACTATGGCTACACCTTC. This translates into CASSPRTGLPYYGYTF.

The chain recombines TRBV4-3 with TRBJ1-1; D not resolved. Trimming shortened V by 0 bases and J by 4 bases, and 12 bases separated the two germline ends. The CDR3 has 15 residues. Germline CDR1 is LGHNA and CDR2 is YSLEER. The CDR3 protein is CASSQDSVVGTEAFF. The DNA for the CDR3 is TGCGCCAGCAGCCAAGATTCGGTTGTTGGCACTGAAGCTTTCTTT.

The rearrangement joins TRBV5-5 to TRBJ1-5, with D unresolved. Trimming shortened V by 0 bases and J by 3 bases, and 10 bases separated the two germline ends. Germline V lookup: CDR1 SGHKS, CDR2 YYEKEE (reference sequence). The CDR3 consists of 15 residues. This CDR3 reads CASSLEGQFNQPQHF. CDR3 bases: TGTGCCAGCAGCTTGGAGGGTCAGTTCAATCAGCCCCAGCATTTT.

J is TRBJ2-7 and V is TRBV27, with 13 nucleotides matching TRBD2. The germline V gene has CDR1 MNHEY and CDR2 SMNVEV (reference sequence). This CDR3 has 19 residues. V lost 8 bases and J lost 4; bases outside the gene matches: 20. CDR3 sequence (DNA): TGTGCCAGCTCACGAAACCCACTAGCGGGAGGGCCGTCGGAGTACGAGCAGTACTTC. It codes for CASSRNPLAGGPSEYEQYF.

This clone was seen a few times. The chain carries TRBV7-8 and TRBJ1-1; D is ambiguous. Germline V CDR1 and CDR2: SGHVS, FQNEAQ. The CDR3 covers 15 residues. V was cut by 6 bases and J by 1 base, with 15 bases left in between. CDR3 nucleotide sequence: TGTGCCAGCAGTCAATCGGTTACGGCGAACACTGAAGCTTTCTTT. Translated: CASSQSVTANTEAFF.

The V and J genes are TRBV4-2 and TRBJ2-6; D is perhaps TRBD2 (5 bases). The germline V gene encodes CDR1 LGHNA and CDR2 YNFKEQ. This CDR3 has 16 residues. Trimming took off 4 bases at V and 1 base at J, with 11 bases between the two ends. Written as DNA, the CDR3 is TGTGCCAGCAGCCCCCACGGGAAGTCTGGGGCCAACGTCCTGACTTTC. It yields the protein CASSPHGKSGANVLTF.

The CDR3, as DNA: TGTGCCAGCAGCTTTTGGTTTGATGAAAAACTGTTTTTT. Encoded protein: CASSFWFDEKLFF. The rearrangement joins TRBV5-4 to TRBJ1-4; D gene uncertain. This CDR3 has 13 residues. Trimming left V 2 bases short and J 6 bases short, with 8 bases between. Germline V CDR1 and CDR2: SGHNT, YYREEE (reference sequence). The full variable domain, its missing parts supplied by reference TRBV5-4 and TRBJ1-4, is ETGVTQSPTHLIKTRGQQVTLRCSSQSGHNTVSWYQQALGQGPQFIFQYYREEENGRGNFPPRFSGLQFPNYSSELNVNALELDDSALYLCASSFWFDEKLFFGSGTQLSVL.

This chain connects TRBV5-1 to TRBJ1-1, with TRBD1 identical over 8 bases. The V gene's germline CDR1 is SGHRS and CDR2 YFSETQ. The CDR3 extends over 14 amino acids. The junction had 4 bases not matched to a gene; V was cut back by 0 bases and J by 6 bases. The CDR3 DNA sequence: TGCGCCAGCAGCTTGGCCAGGGGGCCCTCTGAAGCTTTCTTT. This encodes CASSLARGPSEAFF. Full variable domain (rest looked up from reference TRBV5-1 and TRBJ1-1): KAGVTQTPRYLIKTRGQQVTLSCSPISGHRSVSWYQQTPGQGLQFLFEYFSETQRNKGNFPGRFSGRQFSNSRSEMNVSTLELGDSALYLCASSLARGPSEAFFGQGTRLTVV.

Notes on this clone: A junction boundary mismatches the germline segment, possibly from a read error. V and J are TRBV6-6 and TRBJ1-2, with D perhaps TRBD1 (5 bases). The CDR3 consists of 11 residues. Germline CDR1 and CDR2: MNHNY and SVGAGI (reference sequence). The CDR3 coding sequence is TGTGCCAGCAGTTTCCAGGGTTTGGACCACTTC. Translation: CASSFQGLDHF.

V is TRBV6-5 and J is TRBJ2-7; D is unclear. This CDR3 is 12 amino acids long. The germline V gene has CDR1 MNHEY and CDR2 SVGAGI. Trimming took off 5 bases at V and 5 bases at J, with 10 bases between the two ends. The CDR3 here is CASSPQMNEQYF. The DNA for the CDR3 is TGTGCCAGCAGTCCCCAAATGAACGAGCAGTACTTC.

The CDR3 bases are TGTGCCAGCAGCTTGGGAGGGTCCTATTCCTACGAGCAGTACTTC. Protein sequence: CASSLGGSYSYEQYF. This chain uses TRBV5-4 with TRBJ2-7, with a tentative D call TRBD2 (5 bases). This CDR3 is 15 amino acids long. CDR1 and CDR2 from the germline V gene are SGHNT and YYREEE (reference sequence). The V end lost 0 bases, the J end lost 1 base, and 11 bases lay between the germline ends.